The 8 T cell receptor beta chains below all came from one sample that was sequenced in a study of beta chain features in type 1 diabetes. Overall study findings and caveats: The study found moderately but significantly shorter TCRB CDR3s in all four CD4+ subsets of Type 1 diabetes patients.

These receptors have no known antigen. Expressed TCRB transcripts got sequenced, as all isolated RNA was reverse transcribed. Measured with immunoSEQ multiplex PCR; TCRdb has only the in-frame clones, and not every one. The sample includes 17,000 or so clones, roughly 72% of them seen just once. Material for sequencing was stem cell memory CD4+ T cells from blood. The receptors were sampled from a man younger than 45 with type 1 diabetes.

V usage is TRBV6-4 and J usage is TRBJ2-1, with 15 nucleotides matching TRBD2. V lost 5 bases to trimming and J lost 8 bases; unmatched junction nucleotides: 7. The germline gives CDR1 MRHNA, CDR2 SNTAGT. The CDR3 length is 16 residues. The CDR3 region has the DNA TGTGCCAGCAGTTCCTCCGGGACTAGCGGGGGGTATGAGCAGTTCTTC. Translating it yields CASSSSGTSGGYEQFF.

The V and J genes are TRBV6-5 and TRBJ1-2, with 9 bases identical to TRBD1. The CDR3 length is 15 residues. The J segment lost 4 bases and the V segment lost 6 bases, leaving 9 bases of the junction unmatched. Germline lookup yields CDR1 MNHEY and CDR2 SVGAGI. Written as DNA, the CDR3 is TGTGCCAGCAGCCCTGGGGGACAGGGAATCTATGGCTACACCTTC. Its protein is CASSPGGQGIYGYTF.

This clone was seen only a few times. This rearrangement joins TRBV6-6 to TRBJ1-3; TRBD1 aligns across 7 bases. Trimming took 5 bases from V and 4 from J; bases not matched to a gene: 8. Germline values: CDR1 MNHNY, CDR2 SVGAGI (reference sequence). The CDR3 spans 15 residues. The CDR3 sequence is CASSAGQFTGNTIYF. Here the CDR3 DNA reads TGTGCCAGCAGTGCGGGACAGTTCACCGGAAACACCATATATTTT.

This rearrangement joins TRBV7-8 to TRBJ1-1; 8 positions match TRBD1. CDR3 length: 15 residues. V lost 6 bases, J lost 6 bases, and 12 bases stayed unmatched. Germline assignment: CDR1 SGHVS and CDR2 FQNEAQ. The CDR3 coding sequence is TGTGCCAGCAGTTTAACCCTCGGACAGGGACCTGAAGCTTTCTTT. It encodes CASSLTLGQGPEAFF.

The chain carries TRBV28 and TRBJ1-4; a weak D match, TRBD1 (6 bases). Per the germline V gene, CDR1 is MDHEN and CDR2 is SYDVKM. This CDR3 has 13 amino acids. Trimming took 7 bases from V and 3 from J, leaving 9 bases between them. The CDR3 loop is CASKRTANEKLFF. The CDR3, as DNA: TGTGCCAGCAAGCGGACAGCTAATGAAAAACTGTTTTTT.

This rearrangement joins TRBV29-1 to TRBJ1-1, with D possibly matching TRBD1 (5 bases). Between the trimmed V and J ends, which lost 7 bases and 2 bases, there was a span of 17 bases. This CDR3 is 14 amino acids long. The germline CDR1 and CDR2 sequences are SQVTM and ANQGSEA. Here the CDR3 reads CSAQERSSNTEAFF. DNA of the CDR3: TGCAGCGCACAGGAGCGCAGTTCAAACACTGAAGCTTTCTTT.

The J gene is TRBJ1-1, the V gene TRBV7-9, with D maybe TRBD1 (5 bases). The CDR3 consists of 14 residues. Trimming stripped 2 bases from V and 5 bases from J, with 12 bases between. Germline V CDR1 and CDR2: SEHNR, FQNEAQ (reference sequence). This CDR3 is CASSLQGGITEAFF. As DNA, the CDR3 is TGTGCCAGCAGCTTACAGGGAGGGATAACTGAAGCTTTCTTT.

V gene TRBV10-3 combines with J gene TRBJ2-2; TRBD1 agrees at 8 bases. Germline V gene data show CDR1 as ENHRY and CDR2 as SYGVKD. After removal of 6 bases from V and 4 bases from J, the junction contained 7 bases not matched to a gene. The CDR3 has 15 residues. The CDR3 sequence is CAIRLPGGPTGELFF. In DNA, the CDR3 is TGTGCCATCAGGTTACCAGGGGGCCCCACCGGGGAGCTGTTTTTT.